The TCR beta chain described here comes from a study of cytomegalovirus exposure and HLA in healthy donors. Whole-study context: There were over 350 genotyped donors. Of these, about 80% fell in the genetic ancestry cluster associated with self-reported Caucasian donors. Broader study findings: The study flagged some 170 TCR beta chains as cytomegalovirus-associated. Reported findings show TCR beta sequences accurately forecast HLA-A and HLA-B alleles in most subjects.

With 8 bases clipped from V and 7 bases from J, the junction kept 14 bases outside the gene matches. CDR1 and CDR2 (germline): SGHNT, YENEEA. This CDR3 is 16 amino acids long. A word on this clone: Its specificity is unknown.

PCR primers comprised 60 Vbeta and 13 Jbeta primers. In the authors' workflow: Unique TCR beta chains totaled roughly 80 million in a later count, with roughly 12 million of them shared. Libraries were prepared by immunoSEQ multiplex PCR; TCRdb keeps only in-frame clonotypes and omits some of them. That table furnishes V, J and clone size, whereas the DNA furnished D and trimming. The table lists about 160,000 clones, around 75% of them singletons. The clonotype comes from a female donor in good health and CMV-seronegative. Sequenced sample: PBMCs. The gene calls are TRBV11-3 and TRBJ2-1; 10 bases fit TRBD1. The DNA of the CDR3 is TGTGCCAGCGGAGGAGACAGGGGGCGGATAGGAAATGAGCAGTTCTTC. It encodes CASGGDRGRIGNEQFF.